These T cell receptor beta chains were read from a single sample in a study of blood T cell repertoires in COVID-19. TCRdb's copy holds only in-frame clones and misses some; the assay was immunoSEQ multiplex PCR. The profile shows about 350,000 clones, roughly 90% of them singletons. Sequenced sample: PBMCs or T cells enriched from blood (not recorded which). Every receptor here comes from a woman aged 25 to 39 who had been exposed to COVID-19. CDR3s include the opening cysteine and the closing phenylalanine or tryptophan. Fields, in order: J gene, clone size, V gene, D gene, CDR3 DNA, CDR3 protein. D genes are given only for firm matches. Some rows mark clone size as missing; the rest say once, few, many or name a class of expanded clone.

j_gene: TRBJ2-1
abundance: .
v_gene: TRBV11-3
d_gene: .
CDR3nt: TGTGCCAGCAGCTCTATTTCCCGGGGGGCCCGTAGACTAGCCGATGAGCAGTTCTTC
CDR3aa: CASSSISRGARRLADEQFF

j_gene: TRBJ1-2
abundance: .
v_gene: TRBV19
d_gene: .
CDR3nt: TGTGCCAGTAGCCCTAAAGGGGGGGCCTCACCTCAACACTATGGCTACACCTTC
CDR3aa: CASSPKGGASPQHYGYTF

j_gene: TRBJ1-5
abundance: .
v_gene: TRBV24-1
d_gene: .
CDR3nt: TGTGCCACCAGTGATAGGGCAGGGGCGCACAATCAGCCCCAGCATTTT
CDR3aa: CATSDRAGAHNQPQHF

j_gene: TRBJ1-1
abundance: .
v_gene: TRBV12-3/TRBV12-4
d_gene: .
CDR3nt: TGTGCCAGCTGGCGAAGGGTAGGACTGAAAGCTTTCTTT
CDR3aa: CASWRRVGLKAFF

j_gene: TRBJ1-2
abundance: .
v_gene: TRBV27
d_gene: TRBD1
CDR3nt: TGTGCCAGCACCCCAGCGCCGGGACAGGGGACGAAAGGAGGCTACACCTTC
CDR3aa: CASTPAPGQGTKGGYTF

j_gene: TRBJ1-2
abundance: .
v_gene: TRBV7-6
d_gene: .
CDR3nt: TGTGCCAGCAGCTTAGGTGAACAGGGCAACTATGGCTACACCTTC
CDR3aa: CASSLGEQGNYGYTF

j_gene: TRBJ1-1
abundance: .
v_gene: TRBV12-5
d_gene: .
CDR3nt: TGTGCTAGTGGTTTGGGCGGACTGCCGGGTGTGGCTTTCTTT
CDR3aa: CASGLGGLPGVAFF

j_gene: TRBJ2-1
abundance: .
v_gene: TRBV7-3
d_gene: .
CDR3nt: TGTGCCAGCAGCTTTGACGGGAAAAACAATGAGCAGTTCTTC
CDR3aa: CASSFDGKNNEQFF

j_gene: TRBJ1-6
abundance: .
v_gene: TRBV27
d_gene: TRBD1
CDR3nt: TGTGCCAGCAGTGGGACAGGGATGACCTATAATTCACCCCTCCACTTT
CDR3aa: CASSGTGMTYNSPLHF

j_gene: TRBJ2-2
abundance: many
v_gene: TRBV4-1
d_gene: .
CDR3nt: TGCGCCAGCAGCCAAGATGCCGGTAACTATGTCGGGGAGCTGTTTTTT
CDR3aa: CASSQDAGNYVGELFF

j_gene: TRBJ1-1
abundance: .
v_gene: TRBV7-6
d_gene: TRBD1
CDR3nt: TGTGCCAGCAGCTTAGCGGGACAGATGAACACTGAAGCTTTCTTT
CDR3aa: CASSLAGQMNTEAFF

j_gene: TRBJ1-4
abundance: .
v_gene: TRBV28
d_gene: TRBD1
CDR3nt: TGTGCCAGCAGCTCCGGGACAGTTAATGAAAAACTGTTTTTT
CDR3aa: CASSSGTVNEKLFF

j_gene: TRBJ2-3
abundance: .
v_gene: TRBV11-2
d_gene: TRBD2
CDR3nt: TGTGCCAGCAGCTTAGTACCAGCGGGAGGGTATGCAGATACGCAGTATTTT
CDR3aa: CASSLVPAGGYADTQYF

j_gene: TRBJ2-1
abundance: once
v_gene: TRBV28
d_gene: .
CDR3nt: TGTGCCAGCAGTTTAAAGGCGGGTGAGCAGTTCTTC
CDR3aa: CASSLKAGEQFF

j_gene: TRBJ2-2
abundance: .
v_gene: TRBV9
d_gene: TRBD2
CDR3nt: TGTGCCAGCAGCGGGACTAGCGGGATTAATCCCGGGGAGCTGTTTTTT
CDR3aa: CASSGTSGINPGELFF

j_gene: TRBJ2-1
abundance: .
v_gene: TRBV9
d_gene: TRBD2
CDR3nt: TGTGCCAGCAGCGTAGTTCTAGCGGGAAGGTCTGAGCAGTTCTTC
CDR3aa: CASSVVLAGRSEQFF

j_gene: TRBJ2-3
abundance: .
v_gene: TRBV9
d_gene: TRBD2
CDR3nt: TGTGCCAGCAGCCCAGGGGGAGCGGGAGGAGGCACAGATACGCAGTATTTT
CDR3aa: CASSPGGAGGGTDTQYF

j_gene: TRBJ2-3
abundance: .
v_gene: TRBV5-4
d_gene: .
CDR3nt: TGTGCCAGCAGCTTGGATGGCGGGAGCACAGATACGCAGTATTTT
CDR3aa: CASSLDGGSTDTQYF

j_gene: TRBJ1-2
abundance: .
v_gene: TRBV7-9
d_gene: .
CDR3nt: TGTGCCAGCAGCACTCGCCAAGGGGTTCAGTGGTGGGGCTACACCTTC
CDR3aa: CASSTRQGVQWWGYTF

j_gene: TRBJ2-7
abundance: .
v_gene: TRBV6-6
d_gene: TRBD1
CDR3nt: TGTGCCAGCAGTCGATCCTGGACAGGGGGCAACTACGAGCAGTACTTC
CDR3aa: CASSRSWTGGNYEQYF

j_gene: TRBJ1-3
abundance: .
v_gene: TRBV11-3
d_gene: .
CDR3nt: TGTGCCAGCAGCTTTGTGACAGACGACCACTCTGGAAACACCATATATTTT
CDR3aa: CASSFVTDDHSGNTIYF

j_gene: TRBJ2-7
abundance: .
v_gene: TRBV9
d_gene: TRBD2
CDR3nt: TGTGCCAGCAGCGTTGGACTAGCGGGGAACTACGAGCAGTACTTC
CDR3aa: CASSVGLAGNYEQYF

j_gene: TRBJ1-3
abundance: .
v_gene: TRBV2
d_gene: .
CDR3nt: TGTGCCAGCGGGGGGGATCCTGGAAACACCATATATTTT
CDR3aa: CASGGDPGNTIYF

j_gene: TRBJ2-1
abundance: .
v_gene: TRBV5-8
d_gene: TRBD1
CDR3nt: TGTGCCAGCAGCTCCGGACAGGGGCCATACAATGAGCAGTTCTTC
CDR3aa: CASSSGQGPYNEQFF

j_gene: TRBJ1-6
abundance: few
v_gene: TRBV5-4
d_gene: TRBD1
CDR3nt: TGTGCCAGCAGCTCCGGACGGACAGGGTTAAATTCACCCCTCCACTTT
CDR3aa: CASSSGRTGLNSPLHF

j_gene: TRBJ1-1
abundance: once
v_gene: TRBV3-1/TRBV3-2
d_gene: .
CDR3nt: TGTGCCAGCAGCTCTGGACACCCTGAAGCTTTCTTT
CDR3aa: CASSSGHPEAFF

j_gene: TRBJ1-5
abundance: .
v_gene: TRBV27
d_gene: TRBD1
CDR3nt: TGTGCCAGCAGCGTTGACAGGGGGAATCAGCCCCAGCATTTT
CDR3aa: CASSVDRGNQPQHF

j_gene: TRBJ1-1
abundance: .
v_gene: TRBV28
d_gene: .
CDR3nt: TGTGCCAGCAGCCCTGACCTTAAGAGGGCTTTCTTT
CDR3aa: CASSPDLKRAFF

j_gene: TRBJ2-7
abundance: .
v_gene: TRBV10-3
d_gene: TRBD2
CDR3nt: TGTGCCATCAGTAGGGACTACTCCTACGAGCAGTACTTC
CDR3aa: CAISRDYSYEQYF

j_gene: TRBJ2-5
abundance: .
v_gene: TRBV29-1
d_gene: TRBD2
CDR3nt: TGCAGCGCACCGGGACTAGCGGCCGGAGAGTACTTC
CDR3aa: CSAPGLAAGEYF

j_gene: TRBJ2-3
abundance: .
v_gene: TRBV2
d_gene: .
CDR3nt: TGTGCCACCTCCGGGACACTCCCCACAGATACGCAGTATTTT
CDR3aa: CATSGTLPTDTQYF

j_gene: TRBJ1-6
abundance: once
v_gene: TRBV15
d_gene: TRBD1
CDR3nt: TGTGCCACCAGCATAACCGGGACAGGGAATTCACCCCTCCACTTT
CDR3aa: CATSITGTGNSPLHF

j_gene: TRBJ2-7
abundance: .
v_gene: TRBV11-2
d_gene: TRBD2
CDR3nt: TGTGCCAGCAGTTTTAGCGGGAGTTCCTACGAGCAGTACTTC
CDR3aa: CASSFSGSSYEQYF

j_gene: TRBJ1-5
abundance: .
v_gene: TRBV10-3
d_gene: .
CDR3nt: TGTGCCATCAGTGAGTCGAGTCCGACAGTTGGTCAGCCCCAGCATTTT
CDR3aa: CAISESSPTVGQPQHF

j_gene: TRBJ1-4
abundance: once
v_gene: TRBV30
d_gene: TRBD1
CDR3nt: TGTGCCTGGAGCTCGGGGACAGTTAATGAAAAACTGTTTTTT
CDR3aa: CAWSSGTVNEKLFF

j_gene: TRBJ2-1
abundance: .
v_gene: TRBV7-8
d_gene: .
CDR3nt: TGTGCCAGCAGCCCCTGGGACTTAGATGAGCAGTTCTTC
CDR3aa: CASSPWDLDEQFF

j_gene: TRBJ2-7
abundance: few
v_gene: TRBV28
d_gene: .
CDR3nt: TGTGCCACGGGAATACAGATCAGCGAGCAGTACTTC
CDR3aa: CATGIQISEQYF

j_gene: TRBJ2-3
abundance: .
v_gene: TRBV24-1
d_gene: TRBD2
CDR3nt: TGTGCCACCAGTGACTATGGGGCTAGCGGGACTGACACAGATACGCAGTATTTT
CDR3aa: CATSDYGASGTDTDTQYF

j_gene: TRBJ1-6
abundance: .
v_gene: TRBV7-3
d_gene: .
CDR3nt: TGTGCCAGCAGCTTAATCGGGAGAAAGCCACCCCTCCACTTT
CDR3aa: CASSLIGRKPPLHF